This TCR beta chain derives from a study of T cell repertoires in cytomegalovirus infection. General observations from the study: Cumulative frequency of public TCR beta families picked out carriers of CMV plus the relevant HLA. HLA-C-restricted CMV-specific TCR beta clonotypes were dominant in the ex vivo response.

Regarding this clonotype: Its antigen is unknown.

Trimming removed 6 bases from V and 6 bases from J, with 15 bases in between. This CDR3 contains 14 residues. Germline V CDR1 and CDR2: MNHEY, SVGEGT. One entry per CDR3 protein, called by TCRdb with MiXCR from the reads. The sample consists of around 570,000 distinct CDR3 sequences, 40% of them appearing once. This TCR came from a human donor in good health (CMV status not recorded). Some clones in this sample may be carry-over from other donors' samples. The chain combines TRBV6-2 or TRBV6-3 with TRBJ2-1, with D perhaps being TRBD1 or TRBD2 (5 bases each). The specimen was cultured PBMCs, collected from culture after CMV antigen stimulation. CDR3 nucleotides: TGTGCCAGCAGGGGATCCTTGGGGGTCAATGAGCAGTTCTTC. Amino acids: CASRGSLGVNEQFF.